What follows describes a single T cell receptor beta chain. Germline V gene data show CDR1 as MRHNA and CDR2 as SNTAGT. The CDR3 has 13 amino acids. Trimming removed 4 bases from V and 5 bases from J, with 11 bases in between. Assay used: immunoSEQ multiplex PCR; TCRdb lists only in-frame clones, some missing. The repertoire consists of roughly 150,000 clones, with 80% to 90% occurring once and the leading ten covering 6% to 8%. These data come from a study of T cell responses to AZD1222 COVID-19 vaccine. This receptor was obtained from an adult in good health. Material: peripheral blood, obtained on day 0 of AZD1222 vaccination. The rearrangement joins TRBV6-4 to TRBJ1-1; a possible D gene is TRBD1 (6 bases). The CDR3 nucleotides read TGTGCCAGCAGTGGGGGGGCGGGAACTGAAGCTTTCTTT. It encodes CASSGGAGTEAFF.